This T cell receptor (beta chain) comes out of a study of blood T cells in healthy people across ages. Germline CDR1 is DFQATT and CDR2 is SNEGSKA (reference sequence). The CDR3 length is 14 residues. This clonotype showed up just a few times. Its target is not known. Study-level findings and limits: Any changes in expanded clonotypes were possibly confounded, as donor CMV status remained unknown.

PCR was performed a second time for roughly 7 to 11 cycles using a sample-barcoded 5' primer and a J-beta primer mix. TCRdb redid the calling of the 5' RACE reads with MiXCR, one entry per CDR3 protein. Among some 560,000 distinct CDR3 sequences listed, around a quarter were seen once. The donors, aged roughly 6 to 100, were healthy Caucasians from Russia. The data also belong to a second study, concerning T cells of mothers and their children. That work states: At approximately 1.6 ug per 15 ul, all of the extracted RNA went into cDNA synthesis.

This chain connects TRBV20-1 to TRBJ2-1; TRBD2 aligns across 7 bases. Gene TRBJ2-5 matches the end of the DNA better, so the J call may be wrong. This clonotype was obtained from a boy younger than 10 in good health. Sequenced: blood. The CDR3 is CSAADPREGETQYF. The CDR3 region has the DNA TGCAGTGCGGCCGATCCCAGGGAGGGGGAGACCCAGTACTTC.